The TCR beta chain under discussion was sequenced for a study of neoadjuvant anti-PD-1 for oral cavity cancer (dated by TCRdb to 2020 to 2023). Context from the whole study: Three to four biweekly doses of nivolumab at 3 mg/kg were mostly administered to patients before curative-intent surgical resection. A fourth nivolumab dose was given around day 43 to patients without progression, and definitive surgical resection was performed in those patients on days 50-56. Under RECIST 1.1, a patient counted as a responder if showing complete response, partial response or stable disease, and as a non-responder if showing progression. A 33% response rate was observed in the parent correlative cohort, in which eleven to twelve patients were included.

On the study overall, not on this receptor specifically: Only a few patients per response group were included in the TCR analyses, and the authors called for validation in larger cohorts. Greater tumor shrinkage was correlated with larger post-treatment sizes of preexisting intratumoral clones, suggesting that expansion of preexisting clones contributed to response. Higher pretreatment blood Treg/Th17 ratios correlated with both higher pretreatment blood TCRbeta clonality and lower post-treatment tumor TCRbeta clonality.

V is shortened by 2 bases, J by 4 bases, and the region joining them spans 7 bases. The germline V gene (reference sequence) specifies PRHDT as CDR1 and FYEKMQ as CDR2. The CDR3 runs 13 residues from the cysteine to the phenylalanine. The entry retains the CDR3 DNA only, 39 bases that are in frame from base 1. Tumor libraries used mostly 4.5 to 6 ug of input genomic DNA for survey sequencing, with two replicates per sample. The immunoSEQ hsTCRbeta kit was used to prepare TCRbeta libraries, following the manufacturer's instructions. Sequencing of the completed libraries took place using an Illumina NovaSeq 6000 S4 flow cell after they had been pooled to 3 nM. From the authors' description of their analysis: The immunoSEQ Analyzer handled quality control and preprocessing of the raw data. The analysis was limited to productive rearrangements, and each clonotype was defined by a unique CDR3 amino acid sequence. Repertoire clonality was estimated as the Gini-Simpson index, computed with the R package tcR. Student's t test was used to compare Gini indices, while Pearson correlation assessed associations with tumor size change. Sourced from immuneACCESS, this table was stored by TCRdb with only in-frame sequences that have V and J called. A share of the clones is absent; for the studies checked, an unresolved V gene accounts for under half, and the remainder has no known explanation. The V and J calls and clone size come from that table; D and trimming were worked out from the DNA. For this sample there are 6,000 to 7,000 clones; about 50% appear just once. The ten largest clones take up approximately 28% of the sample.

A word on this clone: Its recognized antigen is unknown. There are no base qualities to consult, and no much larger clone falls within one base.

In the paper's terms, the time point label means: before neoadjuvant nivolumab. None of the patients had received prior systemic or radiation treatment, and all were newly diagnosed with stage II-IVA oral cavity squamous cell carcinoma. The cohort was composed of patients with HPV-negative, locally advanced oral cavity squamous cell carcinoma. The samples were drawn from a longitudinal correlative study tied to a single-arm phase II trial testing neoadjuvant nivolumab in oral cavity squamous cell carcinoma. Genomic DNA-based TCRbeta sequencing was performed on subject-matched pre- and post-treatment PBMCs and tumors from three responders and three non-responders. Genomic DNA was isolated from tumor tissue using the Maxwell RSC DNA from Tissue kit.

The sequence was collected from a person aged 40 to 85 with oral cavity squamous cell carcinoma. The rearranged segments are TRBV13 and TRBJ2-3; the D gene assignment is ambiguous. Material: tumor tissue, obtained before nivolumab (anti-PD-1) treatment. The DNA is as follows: TGTGCCAGCAGCTTATCTGCGGCAGATACGCAGTATTTT. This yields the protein CASSLSAADTQYF.